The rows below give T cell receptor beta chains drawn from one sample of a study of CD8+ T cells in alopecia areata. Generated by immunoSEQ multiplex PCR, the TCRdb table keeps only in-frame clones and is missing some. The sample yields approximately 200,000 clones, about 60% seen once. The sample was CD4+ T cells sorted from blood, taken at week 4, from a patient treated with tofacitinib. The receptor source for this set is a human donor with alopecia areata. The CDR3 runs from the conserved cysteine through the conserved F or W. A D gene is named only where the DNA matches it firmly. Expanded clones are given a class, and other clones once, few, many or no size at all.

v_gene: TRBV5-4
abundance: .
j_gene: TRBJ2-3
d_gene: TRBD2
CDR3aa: CASSPSGAIRDTQYF
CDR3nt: TGTGCCAGCAGCCCTAGCGGGGCGATTCGAGATACGCAGTATTTT

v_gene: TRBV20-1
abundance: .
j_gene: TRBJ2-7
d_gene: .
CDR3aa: CSARDLQDLYF
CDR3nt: TGCAGTGCTAGAGATTTACAGGACCTCTACTTC

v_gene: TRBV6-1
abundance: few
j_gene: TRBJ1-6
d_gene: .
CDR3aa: CASSEHGGGSPLHF
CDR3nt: TGTGCCAGCAGTGAACATGGGGGGGGTTCACCCCTCCACTTT

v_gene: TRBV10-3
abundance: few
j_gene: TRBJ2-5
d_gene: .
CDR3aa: CAISDSGREETQYF
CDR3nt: TGTGCCATCAGTGACAGTGGGAGAGAGGAGACCCAGTACTTC

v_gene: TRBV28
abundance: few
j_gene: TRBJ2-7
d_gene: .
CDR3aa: CASSLIPMAPTYEQYF
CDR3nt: TGTGCCAGCAGTTTAATCCCGATGGCTCCAACCTACGAGCAGTACTTC

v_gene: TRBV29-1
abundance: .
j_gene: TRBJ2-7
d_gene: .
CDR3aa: CSVGVAGEQYF
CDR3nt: TGCAGCGTTGGCGTGGCAGGGGAGCAGTACTTC

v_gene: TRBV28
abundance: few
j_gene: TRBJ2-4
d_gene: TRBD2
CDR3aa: CASSFPERGNHQYF
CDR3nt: TGTGCCAGCAGTTTCCCCGAGCGGGGTAACCATCAGTACTTC

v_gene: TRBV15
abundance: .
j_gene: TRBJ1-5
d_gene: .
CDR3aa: CATSREWGSNQPQHF
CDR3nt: TGTGCCACCAGCAGAGAGTGGGGGAGCAATCAGCCCCAGCATTTT

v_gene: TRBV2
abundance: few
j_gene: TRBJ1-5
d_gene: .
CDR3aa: CASHRNSNQPQHF
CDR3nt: TGTGCCAGCCACAGGAATAGCAATCAGCCCCAGCATTTT

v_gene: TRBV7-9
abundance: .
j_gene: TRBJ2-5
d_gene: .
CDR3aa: CASSLTRGEGGQETQYF
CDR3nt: TGTGCCAGCAGCTTGACTCGCGGTGAGGGTGGTCAAGAGACCCAGTACTTC

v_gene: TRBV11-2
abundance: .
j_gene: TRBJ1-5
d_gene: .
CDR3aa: CAGRQGEHGIGPQHF
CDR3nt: TGTGCCGGACGGCAGGGCGAACATGGGATTGGGCCCCAGCATTTT

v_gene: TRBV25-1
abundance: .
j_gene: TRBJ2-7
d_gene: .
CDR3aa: CASSEGGAGDYEQYF
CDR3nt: TGTGCCAGCAGTGAAGGTGGGGCAGGAGACTACGAGCAGTACTTC

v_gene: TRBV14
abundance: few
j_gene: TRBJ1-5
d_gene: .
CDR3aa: CASSHYPDSNQPQHF
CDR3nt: TGTGCCAGCAGCCATTACCCAGATAGCAATCAGCCCCAGCATTTT

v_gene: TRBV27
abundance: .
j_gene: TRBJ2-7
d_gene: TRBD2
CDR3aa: CASSLYPLAGGREYF
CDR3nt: TGTGCCAGCAGTTTATACCCCCTAGCGGGGGGGCGAGAGTACTTC

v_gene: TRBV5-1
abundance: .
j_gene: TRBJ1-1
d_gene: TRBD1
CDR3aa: CASSRGQGNTEAFF
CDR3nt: TGCGCCAGCAGCCGGGGACAGGGGAACACTGAAGCTTTCTTT

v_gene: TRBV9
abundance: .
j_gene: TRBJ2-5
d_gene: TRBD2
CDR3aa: CASSGSAGKETQYF
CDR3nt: TGTGCCAGCAGCGGGTCAGCGGGGAAAGAGACCCAGTACTTC

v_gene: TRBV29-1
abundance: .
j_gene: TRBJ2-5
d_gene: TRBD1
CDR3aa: CSAVGQSQETQYF
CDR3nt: TGCAGCGCGGTGGGACAGAGTCAAGAGACCCAGTACTTC

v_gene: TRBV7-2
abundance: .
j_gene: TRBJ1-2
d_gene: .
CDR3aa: CASSQDGYGYTF
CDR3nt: TGTGCCAGCAGCCAGGACGGCTATGGCTACACCTTC

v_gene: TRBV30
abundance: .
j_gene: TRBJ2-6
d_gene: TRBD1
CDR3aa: CAWSVRDREAF
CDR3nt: TGTGCCTGGAGTGTACGGGACAGGGAGGCTTTC

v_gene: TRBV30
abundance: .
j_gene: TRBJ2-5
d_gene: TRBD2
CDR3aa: CAWSVTNGGAWETQYF
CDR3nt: TGTGCCTGGAGTGTAACGAACGGGGGGGCCTGGGAGACCCAGTACTTC